The 20 T cell receptor beta chains listed next were all sequenced from one sample in a study of CD8+ T cells in alopecia areata. Extraction of RNA preceded its reverse transcription into cDNA, which served as the sequencing template. The data were produced by immunoSEQ multiplex PCR, yet TCRdb's version contains in-frame clones alone and is incomplete. The sample holds 120,000 to 150,000 clones; 86% are singletons and the top ten take approximately 13%. Described treatment: oral pan-JAK inhibitor, 5-10 mg twice daily. This specimen consisted of CD8+ T cells sorted from blood, obtained at week 4, from a patient treated with tofacitinib. The receptors derive from a human donor with alopecia areata.

The V call is TRBV7-9, the J call TRBJ2-2; the match to TRBD2 covers 10 bases. Germline-derived CDR1 and CDR2 are SEHNR and FQNEAQ (reference sequence). With V trimmed by 6 bases and J by 7 bases, 8 bases remained unmatched. The CDR3 has 15 amino acids. CDR3 region: CASRSTSGVGGELFF. The CDR3 region has the DNA TGTGCCAGCAGATCTACTAGCGGGGTCGGCGGGGAGCTGTTTTTT.

J is TRBJ2-7 and V is TRBV4-1; D is possibly TRBD1 (5 bases). The ends were cut back, 1 base at V and 2 bases at J, with 9 bases in the middle. Germline-derived CDR1 and CDR2 are MGHRA and YSYEKL. There are 14 residues in the CDR3. As DNA, the CDR3 is TGCGCCAGCAGCCAAGGGGGCGTTACCTACGAGCAGTACTTC. This encodes CASSQGGVTYEQYF.

The chain couples TRBV7-8 to TRBJ2-5; 11 nucleotides match TRBD2. After removal of 4 bases from V and 1 base from J, the junction contained 8 bases not matched to a gene. The length of the CDR3 is 17 residues. CDR1 and CDR2 (germline): SGHVS, FQNEAQ. CDR3 bases: TGTGCCAGCAGCTCCCCGACTAGCGGGGCCCTCCAAGAGACCCAGTACTTC. Protein: CASSSPTSGALQETQYF. Full variable domain (missing parts from reference TRBV7-8 and TRBJ2-5): GAGVSQSPRYKVAKRGQDVALRCDPISGHVSLFWYQQALGQGPEFLTYFQNEAQLDKSGLPSDRFFAERPEGSVSTLKIQRTQQEDSAVYLCASSSPTSGALQETQYFGPGTRLLVL.

This chain joins TRBV27 and TRBJ1-1; TRBD1 agrees at 7 bases. The CDR3 loop spans 15 amino acids. After removal of 3 bases from V and 3 bases from J, the junction contained 7 bases not matched to a gene. The germline gives CDR1 MNHEY, CDR2 SMNVEV (reference sequence). The CDR3 DNA is TGTGCCAGCAGTTTGGGGACAGAACTCTACACTGAAGCTTTCTTT. It codes for CASSLGTELYTEAFF.

This clone was picked up one time. The chain is built from TRBV5-4 and TRBJ2-1; D is unclear. This CDR3 has 12 residues. Looked up from germline, CDR1 is SGHNT and CDR2 is YYREEE (reference sequence). The V gene lost 1 base and the J gene lost 5 bases, with 4 bases spanning the gap. For the CDR3, the DNA is TGTGCCAGCAGCTTGTCACACAATGAGCAGTTCTTC. Its translation is CASSLSHNEQFF.

This chain links TRBV2 with TRBJ2-2; no reliable D call. The CDR3 is made up of 14 amino acids. The germline V and J ends were trimmed by 8 bases and 4 bases, with 14 bases remaining between them. Germline V lookup: CDR1 SNHLY, CDR2 FYNNEI. CDR3 nucleotides: TGTGCCAGCTTTTGGGGTCCGGGCACCGGGGAGCTGTTTTTT. Protein: CASFWGPGTGELFF. The full variable domain, completed using reference TRBV2 and TRBJ2-2, is EPEVTQTPSHQVTQMGQEVILRCVPISNHLYFYWYRQILGQKVEFLVSFYNNEISEKSEIFDDQFSVERPDGSNFTLKIRSTKLEDSAMYFCASFWGPGTGELFFGEGSRLTVL.

This sequence joins TRBV5-4 and TRBJ1-2; D remains unclear. V gave up 0 bases and J gave up 6 bases, with 9 bases separating them. Germline CDR1 and CDR2: SGHNT and YYREEE (reference sequence). The CDR3 length is 13 residues. The CDR3 is CASSLAGQNGYTF. The CDR3 coding sequence is TGTGCCAGCAGCTTGGCCGGGCAAAATGGCTACACCTTC.

The chain has TRBV11-2 and TRBJ1-1, with 10 nucleotides matching TRBD1. The CDR3 has 16 residues. CDR1 and CDR2 from the germline V gene are SGHAT and FQNNGV. The V and J ends lost 4 bases and 4 bases, in that order; junction bases with no gene match: 9. This chain's CDR3 is CASSSFRTGGRTEAFF. The DNA of the CDR3 is TGTGCCAGCAGCTCCTTTCGGACAGGGGGACGCACTGAAGCTTTCTTT.

The V gene is TRBV5-1, the J gene TRBJ1-1; D may be TRBD1 (5 bases). The CDR3 covers 15 residues. Germline V gene data show CDR1 as SGHRS and CDR2 as YFSETQ. V lost 3 bases to trimming and J lost 1 base, with 13 bases between them. The CDR3 DNA reads TGCGCCAGCAGCTGGGGACTTGGGGGGAACACTGAAGCTTTCTTT. This sequence encodes CASSWGLGGNTEAFF.

The V and J genes are TRBV7-9 and TRBJ2-1; TRBD2 is a possible D gene (5 bases). The germline gives CDR1 SEHNR, CDR2 FQNEAQ (reference sequence). V gave up 4 bases and J gave up 8 bases, with 12 bases separating them. The CDR3 totals 13 residues. The CDR3 region has the DNA TGTGCCAGCAGCTCCCAACTAGAGGATGAGCAGTTCTTC. Translation gives CASSSQLEDEQFF.

The rearrangement joins TRBV28 to TRBJ2-7; TRBD2 aligns across 11 bases. This CDR3 has 15 amino acids. Looked up from germline, CDR1 is MDHEN and CDR2 is SYDVKM. After removal of 5 bases from V and 1 base from J, the junction contained 4 bases not matched to a gene. The CDR3 DNA reads TGTGCCAGCAGTCTGGGACTAGCGGATTCCTACGAGCAGTACTTC. Translated, it gives CASSLGLADSYEQYF.

The chain carries TRBV25-1 and TRBJ1-5; 8 positions match TRBD1. The junction had 13 bases not matched to a gene; V was cut back by 0 bases and J by 6 bases. The germline V gene has CDR1 MGHDK and CDR2 SYGVNS. The CDR3 runs 18 residues. CDR3 protein: CASSEYFYRGFVGQPQHF. The CDR3 DNA sequence: TGTGCCAGCAGTGAATATTTTTACAGGGGGTTTGTAGGTCAGCCCCAGCATTTT. Drawing the rest from reference TRBV25-1 and TRBJ1-5, the complete variable domain is EADIYQTPRYLVIGTGKKITLECSQTMGHDKMYWYQQDPGMELHLIHYSYGVNSTEKGDLSSESTVSRIRTEHFPLTLESARPSHTSQYLCASSEYFYRGFVGQPQHFGDGTRLSIL.

The chain uses TRBV4-1 and TRBJ2-3; possibly TRBD2 for D (6 bases). Trimming cost V 6 bases and J 7 bases, with 11 bases left between them. CDR3 length: 12 amino acids. Germline CDR1 reads MGHRA; CDR2 reads YSYEKL. CDR3 DNA sequence: TGCGCCAGCAGAGACGGGGGACATACGCAGTATTTT. This sequence encodes CASRDGGHTQYF.

This chain joins TRBV27 and TRBJ2-7; D not resolved. V was clipped by 3 bases and J by 6 bases, with 15 bases between them. The CDR3 has 14 residues. Germline-derived CDR1 and CDR2 are MNHEY and SMNVEV (reference sequence). CDR3: CASSFNPANREQYF. CDR3 in DNA: TGTGCCAGCAGTTTCAATCCAGCAAACCGCGAGCAGTACTTC.

A few counts support this clone. This chain connects TRBV19 to TRBJ2-7, with a tentative D call TRBD1 (6 bases). Trimming stripped 4 bases from V and 7 bases from J, with 17 bases between. There are 14 residues in the CDR3. From germline, CDR1 is LNHDA and CDR2 SQIVND (reference sequence). CDR3 sequence reads: CASSTSWTDPEQYF. DNA for the CDR3: TGTGCCAGTAGTACCTCCTGGACAGATCCTGAGCAGTACTTC.

The chain has TRBV23-1 and TRBJ2-7; D is uncertain. TRBV23-1 qualifies as an ORF whose function is uncertain. Trimming cost V 4 bases and J 2 bases, with 9 bases left between them. The CDR3 consists of 13 residues. The CDR3 here is CASSPACPYEQYF. CDR3 sequence (DNA): TGCGCCAGCAGTCCAGCTTGCCCCTACGAGCAGTACTTC.

The CDR3 is CSVEGRSYEQYF. CDR3 DNA: TGCAGCGTTGAGGGACGGTCCTACGAGCAGTACTTC. The V gene is TRBV29-1, the J gene TRBJ2-7, with D possibly being TRBD1 or TRBD2 (5 bases each). Germline CDR1 is SQVTM and CDR2 is ANQGSEA. This CDR3 comprises 12 residues. The V gene lost 3 bases and the J gene lost 1 base, with 7 bases spanning the gap.

The chain uses TRBV21-1 and TRBJ2-7; the D call of TRBD2 is as the table states it, not checked on the DNA. TRBV21-1 is shown as a pseudogene. This CDR3 is built from 14 residues. The chain's CDR3 is CASITKGLRGEQYF. DNA for the CDR3: TGTGCCAGCATCACTAAGGGGTTACGGGGGGAGCAGTACTTC.

Only a few counts were recorded for this clone. The chain carries TRBV4-2 and TRBJ1-4; TRBD1 might be the D (5 bases). The length of the CDR3 is 15 residues. Germline assignment: CDR1 LGHNA and CDR2 YNFKEQ. The V end was cut by 0 bases, the J end by 6 bases, with 11 bases between. This CDR3 is CASSQDRDLYEKLFF. For the CDR3, the DNA is TGTGCCAGCAGCCAAGACCGGGACTTGTATGAAAAACTGTTTTTT.

The chain has TRBV16 and TRBJ2-5; no clear D. Trimming left V 1 base short and J 0 bases short, with 15 bases between. CDR3 size: 17 residues. The germline CDR1 and CDR2 sequences are KGHSY and FQNENV. CDR3 in amino acids: CASSQFRAQNNQETQYF. CDR3 nucleotide sequence: TGTGCCAGCAGCCAATTTAGGGCTCAGAATAACCAAGAGACCCAGTACTTC.